This T cell receptor beta chain was recovered during a study of early T cells in non-severe SARS-CoV-2 infection. The wider study: Sequencing of bulk RNA from unsorted whole blood was done, without chain pairing.

V shed 4 bases, J shed 3 bases, and the junction held 4 bases outside the gene matches. CDR3 length equals 16 residues. Germline CDR1 reads KGHSH; CDR2 reads LQKENI. This clonotype has more than one count but fewer than ten. Its antigen is not identified. TCRdb passed the 5' RACE reads through MiXCR, listing each CDR3 protein once. This repertoire shows 85,000 to 100,000 distinct CDR3 sequences, about 11% found once; its top ten account for around 4.8%. Regarding the study as a whole: Lookups in VDJdb leaned toward anti-spike CD8 responses and missed private and CD4 specificities.

The source was whole blood, collected at baseline. The sequence was collected from an adult who was a healthcare worker with PCR-confirmed SARS-CoV-2 infection or an uninfected control (not recorded which). The chain recombines TRBV18 with TRBJ2-2, with 11 bases identical to TRBD1. The CDR3 loop is CASSLRTGGDTGELFF. The CDR3 DNA reads as TGTGCCAGCTCACTTCGGACAGGGGGCGACACCGGGGAGCTGTTTTTT.